The 14 T cell receptor beta chains below all came from one sample that was sequenced in a study of Graves' ophthalmopathy and Graves' hyperthyroidism (dated by TCRdb to 2016 to 2018). Instrument used: Illumina HiSeq 2000. TCR beta CDR3 regions were amplified from RNA transcripts for repertoire sequencing. A first-round RT-PCR used HTBI primers with the Qiagen OneStep RT-PCR kit, followed by a second-round multiplex PCR, size selection and purification. Through fastp at Q25 and MiXCR, TCRdb rebuilt clones from the public reads, retaining in-frame beta chains. CDR3 protein duplicates are merged, each entry listing the most common genes and DNA. A total of about 700,000 distinct CDR3 sequences appear in this sample, about 38% of them only once. More than 2.5% of the sample lies in the top ten. Sequencing was performed on peripheral blood. The receptors were gathered from an adult man with Graves' ophthalmopathy.

This clonotype was seen at least ten times. This chain links TRBV24-1 with TRBJ2-2; D may match TRBD1 or TRBD2 (5 bases each). The V and J ends lost 2 bases and 5 bases respectively, with 11 bases between them. CDR1 and CDR2 (germline): KGHDR, SFDVKD. CDR3 length: 15 amino acids. CDR3 DNA sequence: TGTGCCACCAGTGATTGGGGACCCCGGACCGGGGAGCTGTTTTTT. Protein sequence: CATSDWGPRTGELFF.

Here the CDR3 reads CASSKDPQETQYF. CDR3 DNA sequence: TGTGCCAGCAGTAAGGACCCCCAAGAGACCCAGTACTTC. The rearrangement links TRBV28 to TRBJ2-5; D uncertain. V lost 5 bases and J lost 1, with 8 bases in between. The CDR3 is 13 amino acids. Germline V gives CDR1 MDHEN, CDR2 SYDVKM.

V and J are TRBV5-1 and TRBJ2-5; D not certain. The germline gives CDR1 SGHRS, CDR2 YFSETQ. This CDR3 is 14 amino acids long. Trimming took off 4 bases at V and 1 base at J, with 11 bases between the two ends. For the CDR3, the DNA is TGCGCCAGCAGCGTCGAGACACGCCAAGAGACCCAGTACTTC. Protein: CASSVETRQETQYF.

The J gene is TRBJ2-5, the V gene TRBV19; 8 nucleotides align to TRBD1. Germline assignment: CDR1 LNHDA and CDR2 SQIVND (reference sequence). The ends lost 5 bases at V and 9 bases at J; junction bases unmatched: 14. This CDR3 spans 15 amino acids. The CDR3, as DNA: TGTGCCAGTAGTGGCTCAGGGGGCAGCAATCAGCCCCAGTACTTC. This encodes CASSGSGGSNQPQYF.

Ten or more counts support this clonotype. The chain employs TRBV29-1 and TRBJ2-7, with 7 nucleotides matching TRBD1. Germline values: CDR1 SQVTM, CDR2 ANQGSEA. V was clipped by 4 bases and J by 6 bases; unmatched bases: 9. CDR3 length: 13 residues. CDR3: CSVAETGPGEQYF. CDR3 nucleotide sequence: TGCAGCGTTGCCGAGACAGGGCCGGGCGAGCAGTACTTC.

This clonotype appeared a single time. This chain uses TRBV7-9 with TRBJ1-5, with 8 bases that match TRBD1. CDR1 is SEHNR and CDR2 is FQNEAQ in the germline V gene (reference sequence). CDR3 length equals 18 residues. J lost 2 bases, V lost 8 bases, and 17 bases had no gene match. The CDR3 DNA reads as TGTGCCAGCTCACAGACCGTGAGACAGGGGTATGGCAATCAGCCCCAGCATTTT. This codes for CASSQTVRQGYGNQPQHF.

This clonotype turned up a few times. The J gene is TRBJ2-7, the V gene TRBV12-3 or TRBV12-4, with D tentatively TRBD2 (6 bases). V was shortened by 3 bases and J by 3 bases, with 12 bases between the two germline ends. The CDR3 loop spans 14 amino acids. The CDR3 loop is CASSFSGEYYEQYF. CDR3 DNA sequence: TGTGCCAGCAGTTTCTCGGGGGAGTACTACGAGCAGTACTTC.

The chain employs TRBV25-1 and TRBJ1-6, with 10 nucleotides matching TRBD1. This CDR3 comprises 15 residues. V gave up 7 bases and J gave up 8 bases; unmatched junction bases: 8. The germline CDR1 and CDR2 sequences are MGHDK and SYGVNS. CDR3 sequence reads: CASISGTGVYSPLHF. In DNA, the CDR3 is TGTGCCAGCATATCCGGGACAGGGGTTTATTCACCCCTCCACTTT.

V is TRBV10-3 and J is TRBJ1-1; 9 bases fit TRBD1. Trimming cost V 6 bases and J 6 bases; bases outside gene matches: 11. The V gene's germline CDR1 is ENHRY and CDR2 SYGVKD. CDR3 length: 15 residues. The CDR3 DNA sequence: TGTGCCATCAGCGGAGGCACAGGGGGCTTACCTGAAGCTTTCTTT. Protein product: CAISGGTGGLPEAFF.

This clonotype was recorded at least ten times. The chain employs TRBV5-1 and TRBJ2-5; possible D gene TRBD1, 6 bases. Per the germline V gene, CDR1 is SGHRS and CDR2 is YFSETQ. The CDR3 contains 14 residues. V was clipped by 3 bases and J by 5 bases, with 14 bases between them. As DNA, the CDR3 is TGCGCCAGCAGCTCCACAGGGACGATGGAGACCCAGTACTTC. It translates to CASSSTGTMETQYF.

CDR3 sequence (DNA): TGCGCCAGCAGCCAAGATCGGGGGGCAACTAATGAAAAACTGTTTTTT. This translates into CASSQDRGATNEKLFF. The rearrangement links TRBV4-3 to TRBJ1-4, with D possibly matching TRBD1 (5 bases). This CDR3 is 16 amino acids long. The V end lost 0 bases, the J end lost 0 bases, and 8 bases lay between the germline ends. Germline CDR1 is LGHNA and CDR2 is YSLEER.

This clonotype has a count of ten or more. V usage is TRBV9 and J usage is TRBJ2-2; 11 positions agree with TRBD2. Germline CDR1 SGDLS, CDR2 YYNGEE. This CDR3 region has 16 residues. With V trimmed by 3 bases and J by 0 bases, 1 base remained unmatched. CDR3 coding DNA: TGTGCCAGCAGCGAGGGACTAGCGGCGAACACCGGGGAGCTGTTTTTT. Residues: CASSEGLAANTGELFF.

This clonotype was seen just once. Relative to the germline gene, one junction end is altered; a read error may explain this. V gene TRBV7-9 combines with J gene TRBJ2-5, with 8 bases aligning to TRBD1. Germline V CDR1 and CDR2: SEHNR, FQNEAQ (reference sequence). The CDR3 extends over 14 amino acids. The CDR3: CASSAGQGGETQYF. The CDR3 nucleotides read TGTGCCAGCAGCGCTGGACAGGGCGGAGAGACTCAGTACTTC.

This clonotype was observed many times. V gene TRBV11-2 combines with J gene TRBJ1-3; the D gene is possibly TRBD1 (6 bases). The CDR3 consists of 16 residues. Germline CDR1 reads SGHAT; CDR2 reads FQNNGV. Trimming removed 5 bases from V and 2 bases from J, with 16 bases in between. The CDR3 DNA follows: TGTGCCAGCAGCCTCCGACAGGACATGGCTGGAAACACCATATATTTT. This encodes CASSLRQDMAGNTIYF. Looking up the rest from reference TRBV11-2 and TRBJ1-3 gives the full variable domain: EAGVAQSPRYKIIEKRQSVAFWCNPISGHATLYWYQQILGQGPKLLIQFQNNGVVDDSQLPKDRFSAERLKGVDSTLKIQPAKLEDSAVYLCASSLRQDMAGNTIYFGEGSWLTVV.